This TCR beta chain emerged from a study of T-cell memory formation after mild COVID-19. This clonotype was counted only a few times. TCRdb itself ran the 5' RACE reads through MiXCR, one entry per CDR3 protein. The table records under 450,000 distinct CDR3 sequences, around 22% of them present only once. Trimming left V 1 base short and J 4 bases short, with 6 bases between. From germline, CDR1 is LNHDA and CDR2 SQIVND (reference sequence). The CDR3 is made up of 13 amino acids. The sample comprised PBMCs or a T cell subset sorted from them (not recorded which). The chain employs TRBV19 and TRBJ2-3; D gene ambiguous. The receptor was isolated from an adult woman who had mild COVID-19 (a few samples of this study predate the infection). Cell type and time point are not known. The CDR3 nucleotides are TGTGCCAGTAGTATAGTGGTGGCAGATACGCAGTATTTT. It yields the protein CASSIVVADTQYF.